These 7 T cell receptor beta chains originate from one sample sequenced in a study of vaccination effects on CD4 cells after COVID-19. Method: immunoSEQ multiplex PCR; TCRdb's copy keeps in-frame clones and lacks some. Here the sample spans around 50,000 clones, more than 75% being singletons. The antigens of these receptors remain unknown. Expansion of antigen-specific CD4+ T cells with viral peptide pools was carried out by the ViraFEST assay before sequencing. A 10-day culture period preceded the isolation of CD4+ T cells. Infection with SARS-CoV-2 occurred in the person between March and December 2020, and PCR confirmed it. The input for sequencing was CD4+ T cells from PBMCs cultured with HIV peptides, taken before COVID-19 vaccination. Subset: HIV-1 Nef peptide pool negative control/reference culture. These receptors were obtained from a human donor who had a prior SARS-CoV-2 infection.

This clone was seen more than once but under ten times. This chain links TRBV7-9 with TRBJ2-1, with TRBD2 identical over 9 bases. J lost 7 bases, V lost 6 bases, and 7 bases had no gene match. The CDR3 is 14 amino acids. Germline CDR1 is SEHNR and CDR2 is FQNEAQ (reference sequence). The CDR3 DNA reads TGTGCCAGCAGGCCTAGCGGGAACTTGAATGAGCAGTTCTTC. Encoded protein: CASRPSGNLNEQFF.

This rearrangement joins TRBV19 to TRBJ1-2; no clear D. The length of the CDR3 is 12 residues. CDR1 and CDR2 (germline): LNHDA, SQIVND (reference sequence). The ends were cut back, 5 bases at V and 4 bases at J, with 8 bases in the middle. The CDR3 sequence is CASSRRLYGYTF. CDR3 bases: TGTGCCAGTAGTCGCAGGCTCTATGGCTACACCTTC.

This rearrangement joins TRBV7-2 to TRBJ1-3, with 7 bases matching TRBD1. Germline lookup yields CDR1 SGHTA and CDR2 FQGNSA. The length of the CDR3 is 13 residues. The trim removed 5 bases at V and 3 bases at J, leaving 1 base unmatched. The CDR3 DNA sequence: TGTGCCAGCAGCGACAGGGTTGGAAACACCATATATTTT. It yields the protein CASSDRVGNTIYF.

The chain combines TRBV18 with TRBJ2-3; D is uncertain. The CDR3 has 16 amino acids. CDR1 is KGHSH, CDR2 LQKENI, per germline. V lost 3 bases and J lost 3, with 16 bases in between. The CDR3 here is CASSPSLPGITDTQYF. In nucleotides, the CDR3 is TGTGCCAGCTCACCGTCCTTGCCGGGTATTACAGATACGCAGTATTTT. Full variable domain (missing parts from reference TRBV18 and TRBJ2-3): NAGVMQNPRHLVRRRGQEARLRCSPMKGHSHVYWYRQLPEEGLKFMVYLQKENIIDESGMPKERFSAEFPKEGPSILRIQQVVRGDSAAYFCASSPSLPGITDTQYFGPGTRLTVL.

This clone was seen more than once but under ten times. The CDR3 sequence is CATSRGRGRGNTIYF. For the CDR3, the DNA is TGTGCCACCAGCAGAGGACGGGGTAGGGGAAACACCATATATTTT. The rearrangement joins TRBV15 to TRBJ1-3; D is uncertain. The CDR3 runs to 15 residues. Deletions cut 1 base from V and 4 bases from J, with 11 bases between. The germline CDR1 and CDR2 sequences are LNHNV and YYDKDF (reference sequence).

The sample holds a few counts of this clone. This chain joins TRBV5-1 and TRBJ2-2; possible D gene TRBD2, 6 bases. Germline loops: CDR1 SGHRS, CDR2 YFSETQ. V lost 5 bases and J 2 bases, leaving 10 bases between the germline ends. This CDR3 contains 14 residues. The CDR3 is CASSIGGNTGELFF. DNA for the CDR3: TGCGCCAGCAGTATCGGGGGAAACACCGGGGAGCTGTTTTTT.

This clone has more than one count but fewer than ten. This chain uses TRBV2 with TRBJ1-1; D unclear. V was shortened by 7 bases and J by 1 base, with 16 bases between the two germline ends. Germline assignment: CDR1 SNHLY and CDR2 FYNNEI. This CDR3 spans 15 amino acids. As DNA, the CDR3 is TGTGCCAGCACCTTAATCGCCGGAGAGAACACTGAAGCTTTCTTT. Translated: CASTLIAGENTEAFF.